This is a list of T cell receptor beta chains from one sample in a study of T cell repertoires in cytomegalovirus infection. For these TCRs, the target antigens are not known. MiXCR was run by TCRdb on the reads, yielding one entry per CDR3 protein. The table lists 71,000 or so distinct CDR3 sequences, roughly 20% of them singletons, with roughly two thirds in the top ten. Sequences were derived from CD8+ T cells from cultured PBMCs, sampled from culture after CMV antigen stimulation. All receptors derive from a human donor in good health (CMV status not recorded). Some clones in this sample may be carry-over from other donors' samples. CDR3s include the opening cysteine and the closing phenylalanine or tryptophan. D genes are given only for firm matches. Part of the rows lack a size; the others show once, few, many or a class for expanded clones.

size	V	D	J	CDR3	DNA
-	TRBV27	-	TRBJ1-5	CASSLAESNQPQHF	TGTGCCAGCAGTTTAGCTGAATCCAATCAGCCCCAGCATTTT
-	TRBV7-2	-	TRBJ2-4	CASSLGVGAGRETKNIQYF	TGTGCCAGCAGCTTAGGGGTTGGGGCGGGCCGGGAAACCAAAAACATTCAGTACTTC
-	TRBV6-8	-	TRBJ2-5	CASSIPSGRETQYF	TGTGCCAGCAGTATCCCCTCCGGGCGGGAGACCCAGTACTTC
-	TRBV7-9	-	TRBJ2-2	CASSLDRFSKTGELFF	TGTGCCAGCAGCTTAGATAGGTTCTCGAAGACCGGGGAGCTATTTTTT
few	TRBV12-3/TRBV12-4	TRBD1	TRBJ1-1	CASSYGQANTEAFF	TGTGCCAGCAGTTACGGACAGGCAAACACTGAAGCTTTCTTT
-	TRBV7-2	-	TRBJ2-3	CASSPLSRADTQYF	TGTGCCAGCAGCCCCCTTAGTCGGGCAGATACGCAGTATTTT
many	TRBV7-8	-	TRBJ2-1	CASSTRTVHEQFF	TGTGCCAGCAGCACCCGGACCGTACATGAGCAGTTCTTC
once	TRBV7-2	TRBD2	TRBJ2-7	CASSLVGGISYEQYF	TGTGCCAGCAGCTTAGTCGGGGGGATCTCCTACGAGCAGTACTTC
-	TRBV28	-	TRBJ2-6	CASSLRLTHGANVLTF	TGTGCCAGCAGTTTACGGTTAACTCATGGGGCCAACGTCCTGACTTTC
-	TRBV6-2/TRBV6-3	TRBD1	TRBJ2-1	CASSYGTGDNEQFF	TGTGCCAGCAGTTACGGGACAGGGGACAATGAGCAGTTCTTC
-	TRBV7-9	TRBD2	TRBJ2-1	CASSFGGDNEQFF	TGTGCCAGCAGCTTTGGGGGGGACAATGAGCAGTTCTTC
few	TRBV7-2	TRBD1	TRBJ1-1	CASSLAETGGTEAFF	TGTGCCAGCAGCTTAGCCGAGACAGGGGGCACTGAAGCTTTCTTT
-	TRBV7-6	-	TRBJ2-1	CASRQGNEQFF	TGTGCCAGCAGACAGGGCAATGAGCAGTTCTTC
-	TRBV7-9	-	TRBJ1-4	CASSLGGEKLFF	TGTGCCAGCAGCTTAGGTGGAGAAAAACTGTTTTTT
-	TRBV6-1	-	TRBJ1-1	CASSPLGSATEAFF	TGTGCCAGCAGTCCTCTAGGGAGTGCCACTGAAGCTTTCTTT